This entry concerns a single T cell receptor beta chain. The data were obtained in a study of blood T cell repertoires in COVID-19. Study in general: In each case, the material was cDNA or gDNA derived from T cells, B-cell-depleted T cells, or PBMCs.

As handled by the study authors: Amplifying reference gene primers gave estimates of nucleated cell counts. TCRdb keeps only in-frame clones here, not all; method: immunoSEQ multiplex PCR. V, J and clone size derive from that table, while D and trimming were established from the DNA sequence. The table has hundreds of thousands of clones, 80% to 90% seen once. Per the germline V gene, CDR1 is WNHNN and CDR2 is SYGVQD (reference sequence). The CDR3 is 14 amino acids. Trimming cost V 7 bases and J 4 bases, with 16 bases left between them. The chain has TRBV10-1 and TRBJ1-1; D is undetermined. This receptor was obtained from an older man with acute or convalescent COVID-19. Sequenced sample: peripheral blood. CDR3 in DNA: TGCGCCAGCACTCCGTCCGGGGTTTCCACTGAAGCTTTCTTT. Residues: CASTPSGVSTEAFF.